This T cell receptor beta chain was captured in a study of spatial heterogeneity in lung cancer. Across the study: Detection consistently captured more beta-chain sequences than alpha-chain sequences. The study observed each unique TCR and UMI combination more than ten times on average in raw reads.

The V gene lost 6 bases and the J gene lost 3 bases, with 12 bases spanning the gap. The CDR3 has 13 residues. The sample holds many counts of this clonotype. This beta chain slipped into a library made for alpha chains as a stray read, so its size is not meaningful. Every molecule of TCR cDNA had its own unique molecular identifier. Using its own MiXCR run on the 5' RACE reads, TCRdb lists one record per CDR3 protein. The sample has 10,000 to 15,000 distinct CDR3 sequences, approximately 5% seen once. Time point described: sample taken at primary tumor resection. No cell sorting; template was whole RNA from tumor, lung tissue or PBMC. Untreated early-stage non-small cell lung cancer patients, fewer than 85 in total, were the donors.

This TCR derives from a human donor with early-stage non-small cell lung cancer. Sequenced here: lung tumor tissue, sampled at surgery. This chain joins TRBV12-3 or TRBV12-4 and TRBJ2-7; maybe TRBD2 (6 bases). In nucleotides, the CDR3 is TGTGCCAGCAGCCTTGTGGAGGGCTACGAGCAGTACTTC. Encoded protein: CASSLVEGYEQYF.